Shown below are 10 T cell receptor beta chains from a single sample sequenced in a study of blood T cells in healthy people across ages. Next came a second PCR, run for roughly 7 to 12 cycles, which used a sample-barcoded 5' primer along with a J-beta primer mix. TCRdb reprocessed the 5' RACE reads with MiXCR, giving one entry per CDR3 protein. This repertoire shows roughly 800,000 distinct CDR3 sequences, over 45% found once; its top ten account for roughly 22%. Sequencing input: blood. Receptors originate from a young man in good health.

This rearrangement joins TRBV9 to TRBJ2-1, with D possibly TRBD2 on 5 matching bases. The germline V gene encodes CDR1 SGDLS and CDR2 YYNGEE. Trimming took off 7 bases at V and 9 bases at J, with 17 bases between the two ends. This CDR3 is 13 amino acids long. The CDR3 DNA is TGTGCCAGCTTTTTAGGAGGTAAGGGTGAGCAGTTCTTC. This translates into CASFLGGKGEQFF.

The chain links TRBV10-3 to TRBJ2-1, with 7 bases that match TRBD2. Germline V lookup: CDR1 ENHRY, CDR2 SYGVKD. The CDR3 sequence is 15 residues long. The junction had 12 bases not matched to a gene; V was cut back by 5 bases and J by 8 bases. CDR3 region: CAISLTDREDDEQFF. The CDR3 DNA reads TGTGCCATCAGTCTCACTGACCGGGAGGACGATGAGCAGTTCTTC.

The chain uses TRBV6-5 and TRBJ2-1; no clear D. The J call is uncertain, as TRBJ2-7 better fits the DNA end. Per germline, CDR1 MNHEY and CDR2 SVGAGI. The CDR3 is made up of 13 amino acids. The CDR3 bases are TGTGCCAGCAGTTACTCCGGAAATGATGAGCAGTACTTC. Its translation: CASSYSGNDEQYF.

Of note for this clonotype: One end of the junction is discordant with germline, which a read error may explain. CDR3 amino acids: CASSEYRGGANVPTF. In DNA, the CDR3 is TGTGCCAGCAGCGAATACAGGGGTGGGGCCAACGTCCCGACTTTC. J is TRBJ2-6 and V is TRBV7-8; 7 bases map to TRBD1. This CDR3 contains 15 residues. CDR1 and CDR2 (germline): SGHVS, FQNEAQ. The full variable domain, its missing parts supplied by reference TRBV7-8 and TRBJ2-6, is GAGVSQSPRYKVAKRGQDVALRCDPISGHVSLFWYQQALGQGPEFLTYFQNEAQLDKSGLPSDRFFAERPEGSVSTLKIQRTQQEDSAVYLCASSEYRGGANVPTFGAGSRLTVL.

This clonotype was found a few times. The chain uses TRBV27 and TRBJ2-3; D remains ambiguous. V shed 6 bases and J shed 0 bases, with 10 bases lying between them. CDR3 size: 14 residues. Germline assignment: CDR1 MNHEY and CDR2 SMNVEV (reference sequence). As DNA, the CDR3 is TGTGCCAGCAGCCAAGCGCGGAGCACAGATACGCAGTATTTT. Translated, it gives CASSQARSTDTQYF.

The genes are TRBV7-2 and TRBJ2-3; 10 bases line up with TRBD2. J gave up 8 bases and V 4 bases, and 9 bases lay outside the gene matches. Germline V gene lookup returns CDR1 SGHTA and CDR2 FQGNSA. The CDR3 is 15 amino acids. CDR3 sequence: CASSWTSGEEGTQYF. CDR3 nucleotide sequence: TGTGCCAGCAGCTGGACTAGCGGAGAGGAGGGTACGCAGTATTTT.

The rearrangement joins TRBV6-1 to TRBJ1-2, with D possibly TRBD1 on 5 matching bases. The germline V gene encodes CDR1 MNHNS and CDR2 SASEGT. The CDR3 has 14 amino acids. The V end lost 5 bases, the J end lost 2 bases, and 12 bases lay between the germline ends. DNA of the CDR3: TGTGCCAGCAGTAGCGATTGGGGGAACTATGGCTACACCTTC. Its protein product is CASSSDWGNYGYTF.

In this sample, this clonotype turned up a few times. The chain uses TRBV7-3 and TRBJ1-2; D might be TRBD1 (6 bases). Germline V gene lookup returns CDR1 SGHTA and CDR2 FQGTGA. Trimming left V 1 base short and J 6 bases short, with 15 bases between. The CDR3 sequence is 15 residues long. CDR3 amino acids: CASSLSRGGEDGYTF. CDR3 DNA sequence: TGTGCCAGCAGCTTAAGCCGCGGGGGCGAAGATGGCTACACCTTC.

The chain links TRBV13 to TRBJ2-3, with D perhaps being TRBD1 or TRBD2 (6 bases each). Looked up from germline, CDR1 is PRHDT and CDR2 is FYEKMQ (reference sequence). Trimming stripped 5 bases from V and 2 bases from J, with 14 bases between. The CDR3 is 15 amino acids. CDR3 nucleotide sequence: TGTGCCAGCAGCGACGTAGGGGGGCCCACAGATACGCAGTATTTT. This translates into CASSDVGGPTDTQYF.

This clonotype was seen a handful of times. The V and J genes are TRBV10-2 and TRBJ2-5, with no clear D. The end of the DNA is better explained by TRBJ2-7, so the J call may be wrong. CDR3 length equals 13 residues. Germline V gives CDR1 WSHSY, CDR2 SAAADI. The CDR3 loop is CASSAGGYHEQYF. The CDR3 DNA reads TGCGCCAGCAGTGCTGGTGGCTACCACGAGCAGTACTTC.